This TCR beta chain stems from a study of T-cell memory formation after mild COVID-19. TCRdb used MiXCR to reprocess the 5' RACE reads, holding one entry per CDR3 protein. The sample has approximately 30,000 distinct CDR3 sequences, 15% to 20% seen once; the top ten hold about 1.4%. This clonotype was seen at least ten times. The target antigen is unknown. Study-wide results and limits: Detection of some responders pre-infection suggested pre-existing cross-reactive memory T cells participated.

V was pared by 2 bases and J by 1 base, with 5 bases of the junction left unmatched. CDR3 size: 17 residues. Material for sequencing was PBMCs or a T cell subset sorted from them (not recorded which). This chain uses TRBV12-3 or TRBV12-4 with TRBJ2-4; TRBD2 agrees at 10 bases. The sequence was obtained from an adult who had mild COVID-19 (a few samples of this study predate the infection). Cell type and time point are not known. The CDR3 DNA reads TGTGCCAGCAGTTTATATGGTAGCGGGGGGGCCAAAAACATTCAGTACTTC. This translates into CASSLYGSGGAKNIQYF.